This T cell receptor (beta chain) was documented in a study of regulatory T cells in long-lasting Graves disease (dated by TCRdb to the early 2020s). With respect to the entire study: Persistent Graves' disease was defined as antithyroid drug treatment for over 5 years with persistently positive TSH receptor autoantibodies. A total of around 33 samples were covered by TCR sequencing, comprising approximately 13 persistent and around 20 newly diagnosed Graves' disease patients. This study used TCR sequencing and RNA sequencing of peripheral blood to compare persistent Graves' disease patients against newly diagnosed Graves' disease patients. On average, persistent Graves' disease patients in the clinical cohort had been on antithyroid drugs for about 10 years. The study was conducted in China and was registered as a clinical trial. General study outcomes and caveats: Only peripheral blood was studied, because thyroid tissue, the primary lesion, was inaccessible. As a limitation, the authors acknowledged that the small sample size may reduce accuracy. Only the TCR beta chain was sequenced and analyzed. Persistent patients shared more public clonotypes among themselves (around 3,000) than newly diagnosed patients did (more than 950). Compared with newly diagnosed patients, patients with persistent Graves' disease had lower TCR Shannon entropy and fewer highly expanded clones, which suggests clonal expansion.

This clonotype was seen ten or more times. Its antigen remains undetermined. Base qualities are not at hand, and no much larger clone is one base apart. The library was made by multiplex PCR. TCRdb names Illumina HiSeq 4000 as the instrument used. CDR3 regions were amplified by Arm-PCR with iRepertoire HTBI primers to construct TCR beta libraries. Gel purification was performed on PCR products prior to sequencing. Per the original workflow: Gene usage analysis of CDR3 amino acid clonotypes used the 60 to 75 TRBV and some 15 TRBJ segments found across samples. COPE and FqMerger were used to merge the filtered high-quality paired reads into contigs. BLAST was used to align contigs to IMGT TRBV, TRBD and TRBJ reference genes, and CDR3 was defined according to IMGT. Any clonotype with a frequency above 0.1% was counted as a highly expanded clone. Repertoire diversity was measured by Shannon entropy, and V-J evenness by the Gini coefficient. A clonotype was considered public if more than one individual shared it. TCRdb passed the public sequencing reads through fastp at Q25 and MiXCR, retaining productive beta sequences. Rows with one shared CDR3 protein collapse into an entry with the most common genes and DNA. The V and J calls were determined by TCRdb, not by the authors. This sample is represented by hundreds of thousands of distinct CDR3 sequences; about a fifth of them were singletons. Approximately 8% of the sample is held by the ten biggest clonotypes.

This specimen's time point label, per the study, means: persistent/refractory GD, antithyroid drugs over 5 years with positive TRAb. For both TCR sequencing and RNA sequencing, RNA was extracted from PBMCs in TRIzol. Graves' disease was diagnosed according to American Thyroid Association guidelines. Recruitment of patients was carried out at an endocrinology department in Xi'an, China. From each patient, about 8.9 milliliters of peripheral blood was collected into an EDTA anticoagulant tube. Ficoll Paque Plus density gradient separation was used to isolate PBMCs, and no further T cell sorting was done. RNA quality was checked with an Agilent 2100 Bioanalyzer and agarose gel, and concentration with a NanoDrop 2000. The source was peripheral blood mononuclear cells (PBMCs), collected when the disease was refractory, from a patient treated with antithyroid drugs. This receptor was obtained from a female donor with Graves disease.

The DNA sequence follows: TGTGCCAGCTTCGTATCCGAGACCCAGTACTTC. It codes for CASFVSETQYF. This sequence uses TRBV2 and TRBJ2-5, with an unclear D gene assignment. V gives up 8 bases and J gives up 5 bases, and the segment between their germline ends measures 9 bases. The CDR3, from cysteine to phenylalanine, totals 11 residues. Just CDR3 DNA is preserved here, 33 bases in frame from base 1. Sequences SNHLY (CDR1) and FYNNEI (CDR2) are obtained from the germline V gene.